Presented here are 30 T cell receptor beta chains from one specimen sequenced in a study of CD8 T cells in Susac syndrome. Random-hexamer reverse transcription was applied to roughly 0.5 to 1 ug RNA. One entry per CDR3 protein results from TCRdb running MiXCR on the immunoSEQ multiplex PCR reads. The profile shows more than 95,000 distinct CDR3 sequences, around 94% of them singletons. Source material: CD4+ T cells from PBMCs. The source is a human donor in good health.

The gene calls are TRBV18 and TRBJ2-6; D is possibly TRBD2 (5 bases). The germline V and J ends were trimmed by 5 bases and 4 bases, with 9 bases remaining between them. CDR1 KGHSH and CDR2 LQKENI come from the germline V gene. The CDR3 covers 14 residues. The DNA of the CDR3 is TGTGCCAGCTCAGCTAGCTCCGGGGCCAACGTCCTGACTTTC. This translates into CASSASSGANVLTF.

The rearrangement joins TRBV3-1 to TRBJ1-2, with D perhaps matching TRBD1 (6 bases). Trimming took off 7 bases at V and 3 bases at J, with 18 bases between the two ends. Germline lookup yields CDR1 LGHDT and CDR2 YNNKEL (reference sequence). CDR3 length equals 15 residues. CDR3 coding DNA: TGTGCCAGCAAAGGGGGTAGTGAAACCTACTATGGCTACACCTTC. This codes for CASKGGSETYYGYTF. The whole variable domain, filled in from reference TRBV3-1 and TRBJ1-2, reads DTAVSQTPKYLVTQMGNDKSIKCEQNLGHDTMYWYKQDSKKFLKIMFSYNNKELIINETVPNRFSPKSPDKAHLNLHINSLELGDSAVYFCASKGGSETYYGYTFGSGTRLTVV.

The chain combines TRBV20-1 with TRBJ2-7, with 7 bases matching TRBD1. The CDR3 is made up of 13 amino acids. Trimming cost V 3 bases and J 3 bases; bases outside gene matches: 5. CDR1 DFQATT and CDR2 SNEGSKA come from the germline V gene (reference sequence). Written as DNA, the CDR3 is TGCAGTGCTAGGAAGGGGGCGGGCTACGAGCAGTACTTC. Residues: CSARKGAGYEQYF.

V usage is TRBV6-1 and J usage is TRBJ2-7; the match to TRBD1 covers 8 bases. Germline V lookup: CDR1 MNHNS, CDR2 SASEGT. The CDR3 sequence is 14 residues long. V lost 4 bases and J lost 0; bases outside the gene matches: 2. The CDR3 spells CASSADRVSYEQYF. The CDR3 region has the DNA TGTGCCAGCAGTGCGGACAGGGTCTCCTACGAGCAGTACTTC.

For the CDR3, the DNA is TGTGCCAGCAGCTCACCTAGGGGAATAAACATTCAGTACTTC. Amino acid sequence: CASSSPRGINIQYF. The chain employs TRBV7-2 and TRBJ2-4; TRBD1 is a possible D gene (5 bases). V dropped 4 bases and J dropped 6 bases, with 13 bases sitting between them. The CDR3 loop spans 14 amino acids. The germline CDR1 and CDR2 sequences are SGHTA and FQGNSA.

CDR3 residues: CASSSIGGRYEGYTF. The CDR3 DNA reads TGCGCCAGCAGCTCGATTGGGGGCAGATATGAGGGCTACACCTTC. The chain couples TRBV5-1 to TRBJ1-2, with a tentative D call TRBD1 (6 bases). The CDR3 consists of 15 residues. Germline V lookup: CDR1 SGHRS, CDR2 YFSETQ. Trimming removed 3 bases from V and 8 bases from J, with 20 bases in between.

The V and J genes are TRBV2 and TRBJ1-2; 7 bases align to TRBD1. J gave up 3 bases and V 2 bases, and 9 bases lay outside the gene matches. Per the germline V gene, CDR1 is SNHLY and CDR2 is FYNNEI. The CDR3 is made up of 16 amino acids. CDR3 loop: CASSEHLGTDYYGYTF. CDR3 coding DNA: TGTGCCAGCAGTGAACATCTGGGGACAGACTACTATGGCTACACCTTC.

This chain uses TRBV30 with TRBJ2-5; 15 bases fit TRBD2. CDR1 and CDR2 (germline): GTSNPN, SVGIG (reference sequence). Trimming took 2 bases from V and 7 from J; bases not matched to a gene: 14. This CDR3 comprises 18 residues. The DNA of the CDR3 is TGTGCCTGGAGTCCGGGACTAGCGGGAGGATCTTCTATTTGGACCCAGTACTTC. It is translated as CAWSPGLAGGSSIWTQYF. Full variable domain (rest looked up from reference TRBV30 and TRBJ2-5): SQTIHQWPATLVQPVGSPLSLECTVEGTSNPNLYWYRQAAGRGLQLLFYSVGIGQISSEVPQNLSASRPQDRQFILSSKKLLLSDSGFYLCAWSPGLAGGSSIWTQYFGPGTRLLVL.

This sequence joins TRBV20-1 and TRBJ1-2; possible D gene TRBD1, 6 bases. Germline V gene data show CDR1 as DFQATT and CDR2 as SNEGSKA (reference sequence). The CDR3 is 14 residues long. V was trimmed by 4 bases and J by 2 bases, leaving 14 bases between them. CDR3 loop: CSANHGGGNYGYTF. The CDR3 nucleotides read TGCAGTGCTAACCACGGGGGCGGGAACTATGGCTACACCTTC.

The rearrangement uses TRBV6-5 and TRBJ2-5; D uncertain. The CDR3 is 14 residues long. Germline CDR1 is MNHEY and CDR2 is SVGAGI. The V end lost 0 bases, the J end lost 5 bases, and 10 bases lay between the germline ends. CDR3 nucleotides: TGTGCCAGCAGTTACTCGATCAGCCGGGAGACCCAGTACTTC. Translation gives CASSYSISRETQYF.

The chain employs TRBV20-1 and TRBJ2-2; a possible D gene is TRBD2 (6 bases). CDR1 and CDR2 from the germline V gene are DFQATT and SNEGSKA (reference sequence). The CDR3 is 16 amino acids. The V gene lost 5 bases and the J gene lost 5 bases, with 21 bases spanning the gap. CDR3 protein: CSASRVGGRVTGELFF. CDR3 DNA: TGCAGTGCTTCCAGGGTCGGGGGTCGGGTTACCGGGGAGCTGTTTTTT.

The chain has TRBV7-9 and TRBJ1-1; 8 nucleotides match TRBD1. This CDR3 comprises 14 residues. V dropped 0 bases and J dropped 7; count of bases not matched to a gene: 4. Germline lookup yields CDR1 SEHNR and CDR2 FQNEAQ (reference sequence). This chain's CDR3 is CASSLAAGTGEAFF. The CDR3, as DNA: TGTGCCAGCAGCTTAGCGGCCGGGACAGGTGAAGCTTTCTTT. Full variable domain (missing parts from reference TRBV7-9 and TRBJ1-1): DTGVSQNPRHKITKRGQNVTFRCDPISEHNRLYWYRQTLGQGPEFLTYFQNEAQLEKSRLLSDRFSAERPKGSFSTLEIQRTEQGDSAMYLCASSLAAGTGEAFFGQGTRLTVV.

The CDR3 sequence: CASSVSGVQETQYF. The DNA of the CDR3 is TGCGCCAGCAGTGTTAGCGGGGTCCAAGAGACCCAGTACTTC. The chain uses TRBV4-1 and TRBJ2-5; 8 nucleotides match TRBD2. CDR1 and CDR2 (germline): MGHRA, YSYEKL. CDR3 length equals 14 residues. The V and J ends lost 6 bases and 1 base, in that order; junction bases with no gene match: 4.

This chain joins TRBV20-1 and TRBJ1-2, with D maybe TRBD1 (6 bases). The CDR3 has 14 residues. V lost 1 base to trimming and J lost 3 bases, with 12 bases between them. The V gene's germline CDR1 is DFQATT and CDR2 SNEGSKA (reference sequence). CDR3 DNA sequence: TGCAGTGCTAGAGCCGACAGGTTCGACTATGGCTACACCTTC. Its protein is CSARADRFDYGYTF.

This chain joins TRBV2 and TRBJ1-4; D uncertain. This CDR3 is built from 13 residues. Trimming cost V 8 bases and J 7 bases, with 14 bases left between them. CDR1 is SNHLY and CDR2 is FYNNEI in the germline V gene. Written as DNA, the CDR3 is TGTGCCAGCCTGATCACTGCTGCTGAAAAACTGTTTTTT. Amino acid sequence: CASLITAAEKLFF.

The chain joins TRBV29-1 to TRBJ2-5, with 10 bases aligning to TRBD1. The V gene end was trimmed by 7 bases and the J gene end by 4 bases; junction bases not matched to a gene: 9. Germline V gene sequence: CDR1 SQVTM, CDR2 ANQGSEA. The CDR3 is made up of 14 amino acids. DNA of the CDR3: TGCAGCGCCCACGACAGGGGGCGCGGAGAGACCCAGTACTTC. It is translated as CSAHDRGRGETQYF.

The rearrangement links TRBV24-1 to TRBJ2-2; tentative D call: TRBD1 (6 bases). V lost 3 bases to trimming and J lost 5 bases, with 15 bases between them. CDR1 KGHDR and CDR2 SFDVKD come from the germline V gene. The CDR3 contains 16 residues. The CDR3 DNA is TGTGCCACCAGTGATCCACGGACAGCGCCGACCGGGGAGCTGTTTTTT. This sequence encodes CATSDPRTAPTGELFF.

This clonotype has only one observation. In DNA, the CDR3 is TGCAGCGTTGAAGATTCCGGGGGAGCCAGCTCCTACAATGAGCAGTTCTTC. It codes for CSVEDSGGASSYNEQFF. The chain links TRBV29-1 to TRBJ2-1; tentative D call: TRBD2 (6 bases). Germline V lookup: CDR1 SQVTM, CDR2 ANQGSEA. V was cut by 0 bases and J by 0 bases, with 15 bases left in between. This CDR3 contains 17 residues.

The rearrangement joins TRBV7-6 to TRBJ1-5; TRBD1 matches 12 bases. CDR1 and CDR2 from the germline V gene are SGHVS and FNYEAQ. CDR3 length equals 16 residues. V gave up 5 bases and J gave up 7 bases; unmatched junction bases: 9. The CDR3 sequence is CASSPLGTGGRQPQHF. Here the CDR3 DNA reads TGTGCCAGCAGCCCTTTAGGGACAGGGGGCAGGCAGCCCCAGCATTTT.

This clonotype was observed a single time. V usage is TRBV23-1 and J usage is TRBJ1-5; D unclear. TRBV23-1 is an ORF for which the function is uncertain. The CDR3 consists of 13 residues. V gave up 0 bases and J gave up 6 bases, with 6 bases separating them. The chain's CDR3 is CASSQSVGQPQHF. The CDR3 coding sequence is TGCGCCAGCAGTCAATCGGTGGGTCAGCCCCAGCATTTT.

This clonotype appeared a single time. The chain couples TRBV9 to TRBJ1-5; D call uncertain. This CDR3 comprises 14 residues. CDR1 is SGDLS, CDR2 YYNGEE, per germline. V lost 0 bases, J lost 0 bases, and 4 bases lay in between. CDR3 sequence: CASSVGYSNQPQHF. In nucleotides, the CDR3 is TGTGCCAGCAGCGTAGGTTATAGCAATCAGCCCCAGCATTTT. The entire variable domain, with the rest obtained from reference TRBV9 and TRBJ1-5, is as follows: DSGVTQTPKHLITATGQRVTLRCSPRSGDLSVYWYQQSLDQGLQFLIQYYNGEERAKGNILERFSAQQFPDLHSELNLSSLELGDSALYFCASSVGYSNQPQHFGDGTRLSIL.

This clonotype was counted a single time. The CDR3 sequence is CASSRWTSGTGELFF. DNA for the CDR3: TGTGCCAGCAGTAGATGGACTAGCGGCACCGGGGAGCTGTTTTTT. This chain joins TRBV6-5 and TRBJ2-2; 10 nucleotides match TRBD2. Germline CDR1 reads MNHEY; CDR2 reads SVGAGI. This CDR3 has 15 amino acids. Trimming cost V 5 bases and J 4 bases; bases outside gene matches: 4.

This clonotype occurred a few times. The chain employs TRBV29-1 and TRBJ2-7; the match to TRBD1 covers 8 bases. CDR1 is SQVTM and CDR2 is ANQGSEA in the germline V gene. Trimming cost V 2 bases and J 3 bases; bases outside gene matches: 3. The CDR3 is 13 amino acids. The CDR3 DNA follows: TGCAGCGTTGAACCAGGGGGCGGCTACGAGCAGTACTTC. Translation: CSVEPGGGYEQYF.

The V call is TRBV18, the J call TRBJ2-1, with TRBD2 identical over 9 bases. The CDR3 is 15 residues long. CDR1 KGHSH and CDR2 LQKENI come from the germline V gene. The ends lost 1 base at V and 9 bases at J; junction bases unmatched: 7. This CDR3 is CASSPRASGNPEQFF. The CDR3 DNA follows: TGTGCCAGCTCACCACGGGCTAGCGGGAACCCTGAGCAGTTCTTC. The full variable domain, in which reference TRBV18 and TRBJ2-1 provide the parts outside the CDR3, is NAGVMQNPRHLVRRRGQEARLRCSPMKGHSHVYWYRQLPEEGLKFMVYLQKENIIDESGMPKERFSAEFPKEGPSILRIQQVVRGDSAAYFCASSPRASGNPEQFFGPGTRLTVL.

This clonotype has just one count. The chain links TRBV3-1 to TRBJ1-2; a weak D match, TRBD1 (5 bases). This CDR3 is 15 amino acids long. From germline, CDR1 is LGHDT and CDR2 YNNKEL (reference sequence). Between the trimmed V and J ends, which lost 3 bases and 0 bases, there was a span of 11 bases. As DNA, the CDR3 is TGTGCCAGCAGCCATCCCACAGGAACTAACTATGGCTACACCTTC. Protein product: CASSHPTGTNYGYTF.

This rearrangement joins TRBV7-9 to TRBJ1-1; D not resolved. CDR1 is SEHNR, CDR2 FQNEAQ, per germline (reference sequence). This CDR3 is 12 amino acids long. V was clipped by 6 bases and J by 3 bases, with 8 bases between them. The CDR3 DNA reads TGTGCCAGCAGGTACGGGGACACTGAAGCTTTCTTT. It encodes CASRYGDTEAFF.

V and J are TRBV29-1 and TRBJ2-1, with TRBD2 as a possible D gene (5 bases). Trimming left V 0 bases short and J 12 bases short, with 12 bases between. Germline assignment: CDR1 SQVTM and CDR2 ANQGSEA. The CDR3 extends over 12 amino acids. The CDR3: CSVEEEAIRQFF. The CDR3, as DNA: TGCAGCGTTGAAGAGGAGGCTATTCGGCAGTTCTTC.

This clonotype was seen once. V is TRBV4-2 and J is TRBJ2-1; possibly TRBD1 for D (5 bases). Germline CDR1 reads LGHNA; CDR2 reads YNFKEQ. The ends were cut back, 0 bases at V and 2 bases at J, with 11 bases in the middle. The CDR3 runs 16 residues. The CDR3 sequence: CASSQEAQEPYNEQFF. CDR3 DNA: TGTGCCAGCAGCCAAGAGGCACAGGAACCCTACAATGAGCAGTTCTTC.

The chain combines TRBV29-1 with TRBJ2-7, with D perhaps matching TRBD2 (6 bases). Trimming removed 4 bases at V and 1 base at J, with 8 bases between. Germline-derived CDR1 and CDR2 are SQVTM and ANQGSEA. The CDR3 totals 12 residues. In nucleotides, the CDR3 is TGCAGCGTTGCGGAGGGTTCCTACGAGCAGTACTTC. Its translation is CSVAEGSYEQYF.

CDR3: CASSQANTGELFF. Written as DNA, the CDR3 is TGTGCCAGCAGCCAGGCGAACACCGGGGAGCTGTTTTTT. This chain links TRBV14 with TRBJ2-2, with D unresolved. Germline V gene lookup returns CDR1 SGHDN and CDR2 FVKESK. CDR3 length equals 13 residues. The ends were cut back, 3 bases at V and 0 bases at J, with 2 bases in the middle.